Shown below are 12 T cell receptor beta chains from a single sample sequenced in a study of tumor-infiltrating lymphocytes in primary liver carcinoma listed by TCRdb under 2017. Total RNA and DNA were co-extracted without cell sorting from about 19-30 mg of bulk tissue using the AllPrep DNA/RNA mini kit. For sequencing, an Illumina HiSeq 2500 was employed. TCRbeta-specific cDNA was reverse-transcribed from 500 ng total RNA using a constant-region primer and ProtoScript II reverse transcriptase. Three nested multiplex PCR rounds, following a slightly modified ARM-PCR procedure, were used to build the TCRbeta libraries. Multiplex TRBV1-TRBV30 forward primers and a Cbeta reverse primer were used in the first two PCR rounds, each of which was run for approximately 11 cycles. In-frame beta chains were kept once TCRdb had trimmed the public reads at Q25 with fastp and called clones with MiXCR. CDR3 protein sequences are deduplicated, and each keeps its most common genes and DNA. This sample holds tens of thousands of distinct CDR3 sequences; about 72% were observed only once. The ten most abundant clones make up 28% of the sample.

The sequencing sample was made of liver tumor tissue from sampling region 4. Explained via the paper, the cell subset or site label denotes: tumor region T4, right-lateral pole. The receptors derive from a man aged 40-55 years with primary liver carcinoma and hepatitis B virus infection.

This clonotype was seen more than once but under ten times. A much larger clone lies one base from this, so it may be a read error. The chain recombines TRBV6-1 with TRBJ1-5, with D perhaps matching TRBD1 (5 bases). CDR1 and CDR2 from the germline V gene are MNHNS and SASEGT. V shed 10 bases and J shed 4 bases, with 17 bases lying between them. CDR3 size: 14 residues. This CDR3 reads CATQGQRLNQPQHF. In DNA form, the CDR3 reads TGTGCCACCCAAGGACAACGGCTTAATCAGCCCCAGCATTTT.

A word on this clonotype: This may be a read error: a much more frequent sequence differs by one nucleotide. The chain joins TRBV7-9 to TRBJ2-7, with 9 bases identical to TRBD2. The CDR3 runs 16 residues. Germline loops: CDR1 SEHNR, CDR2 FQNEAQ (reference sequence). This CDR3 reads CTSSPSSGRSSGEQYF. The CDR3 DNA reads TGTACCAGCAGCCCGAGTAGCGGGAGAAGCTCCGGGGAGCAGTACTTC.

On this clonotype itself: The conserved phenylalanine or tryptophan normally closing the CDR3 is absent here, so this likely arose from a read error. It is unclear where the CDR3 begins or ends on the DNA, so no DNA is shown, and the CDR3 is as TCRdb lists it. The genes are TRBV11-2 and TRBJ1-4; TRBD1 is taken as the D call from the table, unchecked against the DNA. Per the germline V gene, CDR1 is SGHAT and CDR2 is FQNNGV. The CDR3 numbers 14 amino acids, ends counted. The CDR3 reads CASSLEAGDEKLLV.

Comment on this clonotype: This CDR3 fails to terminate in the conserved phenylalanine or tryptophan, so it likely reflects a read error. The V gene is TRBV11-3, the J gene TRBJ2-2; D is unresolved. Germline V gene data show CDR1 as SGHNT and CDR2 as YENEEA. The CDR3 sequence is 12 residues long. The CDR3 is CAISPYGRELFY. CDR3 DNA sequence: TGTGCCATCAGCCCTTACGGCAGGGAGCTGTTTTAT.

In the case of this clonotype: Since a much larger clone is just one base distant, this may be a read error. V is TRBV5-1 and J is TRBJ2-5, with unresolved D. CDR1 and CDR2 from the germline V gene are SGHRS and YFSETQ. The CDR3 contains 14 residues. V was clipped by 7 bases and J by 9 bases, with 22 bases between them. Written as DNA, the CDR3 is TGCGCCAGCCGACCTTCGACAAAACCGGGTTCCCAGTACTTC. This codes for CASRPSTKPGSQYF.

This clonotype occurred many times. The chain employs TRBV29-1 and TRBJ2-3; 7 bases match TRBD1. The CDR3 is 14 residues long. Germline values: CDR1 SQVTM, CDR2 ANQGSEA. The V segment lost 2 bases and the J segment 3 bases; nucleotides outside the gene matches: 5. CDR3 sequence: CSVEKGARTDTQYF. DNA for the CDR3: TGCAGCGTTGAAAAGGGGGCGAGAACAGATACGCAGTATTTT.

To note about this clonotype: Given the absence of the conserved phenylalanine or tryptophan at the CDR3 end, a read error is likely. V usage is TRBV4-1 and J usage is TRBJ2-7; TRBD2 might be the D (5 bases). This CDR3 is 13 amino acids long. V lost 5 bases, J lost 6 bases, and 14 bases lay in between. CDR1 and CDR2 (germline): MGHRA, YSYEKL. CDR3 bases: TGCGCCAGCAGCAAGGAGGCCAGCGGCGAGCAGTACTCC. This codes for CASSKEASGEQYS.

This clonotype was seen just once. The chain has TRBV11-3 and TRBJ2-7, with D perhaps TRBD1 (7 bases). CDR1 and CDR2 (germline): SGHNT, YENEEA. The CDR3 spans 16 residues. V was pared by 1 base and J by 2 bases, with 15 bases between. CDR3 amino acids: CASSLAGGTLPYEQYF. CDR3 bases: TGTGCCAGCAGCTTAGCAGGGGGGACTCTACCCTACGAGCAGTACTTC.

The rearrangement joins TRBV7-3 to TRBJ2-1, with 9 bases that match TRBD2. The trim removed 5 bases at V and 6 bases at J, leaving 8 bases unmatched. Germline CDR1 and CDR2: SGHTA and FQGTGA. The length of the CDR3 is 15 residues. The CDR3 region is CASSVGGTSSNEQFF. CDR3 sequence (DNA): TGTGCCAGCAGCGTGGGCGGGACTAGCAGCAATGAGCAGTTCTTC.

With respect to this clonotype: A much larger clone differs from this one at a single base, so this may be a read error. The chain is built from TRBV28 and TRBJ2-5, with D perhaps TRBD2 (5 bases). The CDR3 has 13 residues. Looked up from germline, CDR1 is MDHEN and CDR2 is SYDVKM. CDR3 in amino acids: CASTAPRDESQYF. CDR3 DNA: TGTGCCAGCACAGCCCCGAGGGATGAGAGCCAGTACTTC. Filled out from reference TRBV28 and TRBJ2-5, the complete variable domain reads DVKVTQSSRYLVKRTGEKVFLECVQDMDHENMFWYRQDPGLGLRLIYFSYDVKMKEKGDIPEGYSVSREKKERFSLILESASTNQTSMYLCASTAPRDESQYFGPGTRLLVL.

This clonotype was counted ten times or more. The rearrangement joins TRBV19 to TRBJ1-4; no definite D call. The CDR3 length is 12 residues. Germline V lookup: CDR1 LNHDA, CDR2 SQIVND (reference sequence). Trimming took 5 bases from V and 7 from J, leaving 8 bases between them. The DNA for the CDR3 is TGTGCCAGTAGTCTGACTCTTGAAAAACTGTTTTTT. Translation: CASSLTLEKLFF.

A note on this clonotype: Compared with germline, one end of the junction differs, possibly owing to a read error. The rearrangement uses TRBV4-1 and TRBJ1-4, with 7 bases matching TRBD1. The CDR3 is made up of 16 amino acids. CDR1 and CDR2 (germline): MGHRA, YSYEKL. The chain's CDR3 is CASSQAWDSFNEKQFF. As DNA, the CDR3 is TGCGCCAGCAGCCAAGCCTGGGACAGTTTCAATGAAAAACAGTTCTTT.